These T cell receptor beta chains were read from a single sample in a study of cytomegalovirus exposure and HLA in healthy donors. Using immunoSEQ multiplex PCR, the repertoire was profiled, and TCRdb retains in-frame clones only, with some absent. The repertoire has about 170,000 clones, 85% of them found once; the top ten carry 1%. Sequencing was performed on PBMCs. Receptors originate from a boy between 2 and 10 years old in good health and CMV-seronegative. Each CDR3 is given with its conserved first and last residue. Fields, in order: V gene, D gene, J gene, clone size, CDR3 DNA, CDR3 protein. D genes are given only for firm matches. Rows may omit the clone size; those that give it use once, few, many or a size class.

>TRBV5-4|-|TRBJ1-4|-
TGTGCCAGCAGCTTGGGGCGGAAACTGTTTTTT
CASSLGRKLFF
>TRBV7-9|-|TRBJ1-2|-
TGTTCCAGCCTCCCATTGGGGGCAGCCTATGGCTACACCTTC
CSSLPLGAAYGYTF
>TRBV5-4|-|TRBJ2-3|-
TGTGCCAGCCAGACAGGAGTCACAGATACGCAGTATTTT
CASQTGVTDTQYF
>TRBV19|-|TRBJ1-5|-
TGTGCCAGTAGTATAGGGAGCGGCGGTCAGCCCCAGCATTTT
CASSIGSGGQPQHF
>TRBV5-4|-|TRBJ2-1|-
TGTGCCAGCAGCATAGCGGTTAACTCCTACAATGAGCAGTTCTTC
CASSIAVNSYNEQFF
>TRBV6-1|TRBD2|TRBJ2-2|-
TGTGCCAGCAGGGTTACGGGAGGGCCCGAGGAGCTGTTTTTT
CASRVTGGPEELFF
>TRBV6-4|TRBD2|TRBJ2-7|-
TGTGCCAGCAGTGAGCGGGAGGGGAGCGAGCAGTACTTC
CASSEREGSEQYF
>TRBV7-8|TRBD2|TRBJ2-2|-
TGTGCCAGCAGCTTAGATAGCGGGTCGAACACCGGGGAGCTGTTTTTT
CASSLDSGSNTGELFF
>TRBV19|TRBD2|TRBJ2-7|few
TGTGCCAGTAGAGAGCGGGGGGACTACGAGCAGTACTTC
CASRERGDYEQYF
>TRBV29-1|-|TRBJ1-2|-
TGCAGCGCTGAGGGCAGGGAAGGCTACACCTTC
CSAEGREGYTF
>TRBV19|TRBD1|TRBJ1-2|-
TGTGCCAGTATGAGGCAGGGGGCGAGCTATGGCTACACCTTC
CASMRQGASYGYTF
>TRBV28|-|TRBJ2-1|-
TGTGCCAGCACGGTCCTAGGTGAGCAGTTCTTC
CASTVLGEQFF
>TRBV30|TRBD2|TRBJ2-1|-
TGTGCCTGGGGTATAGCGGGAGGGAACTGGAATGAGCAGTTCTTC
CAWGIAGGNWNEQFF
>TRBV4-2|-|TRBJ2-7|-
TGTGCCAGCAGCCAATTCGTCCAGGCAACCAACTCCTACGAGCAGTACTTC
CASSQFVQATNSYEQYF
>TRBV27|TRBD1|TRBJ2-7|once
TGTGCCAGCAGTTTACGGACCTCGGGACAGGGTTACGAGCAGTACTTC
CASSLRTSGQGYEQYF
>TRBV28|-|TRBJ2-6|-
TGTGCCAGCAGTTTTCCAGGGTCTGGGGCCAACGTCCTGACTTTC
CASSFPGSGANVLTF
>TRBV19|TRBD1|TRBJ1-4|-
TGTGCCAGTAGTAGGACAGGCAGTAATGAAAAACTGTTTTTT
CASSRTGSNEKLFF
>TRBV18|-|TRBJ2-5|-
TGTGCCAGCTCACCACTAATCCAAGAGACCCAGTACTTC
CASSPLIQETQYF
>TRBV11-2|-|TRBJ1-2|-
TGTGCCAGCAGCTTAGATCCGGGCTATGGCTACACCTTC
CASSLDPGYGYTF
>TRBV4-1|TRBD1|TRBJ2-7|few
TGCGCCAGCAGCCAAGTGCAGACAGGGGGTTTCGTCTACGAGCAGTACTTC
CASSQVQTGGFVYEQYF
>TRBV29-1|-|TRBJ2-2|few
TGCAGCGTTGACTGGGAGACCACCGGGGAGCTGTTTTTT
CSVDWETTGELFF
>TRBV7-9|-|TRBJ2-7|-
TGTGCCAGCAACTTCGGAGGGCGATACGAGCAGTACTTC
CASNFGGRYEQYF
>TRBV7-9|TRBD2|TRBJ2-3|-
TGTGCCAGCAGCTCCCGGACTAGCGGGGGCCGAAGAAGCACAGATACGCAGTATTTT
CASSSRTSGGRRSTDTQYF
>TRBV6-6|TRBD2|TRBJ2-1|-
TGTGCCACCACCGCGCAAAGCGGGGGGTACAATGAGCAGTTCTTC
CATTAQSGGYNEQFF
>TRBV28|-|TRBJ2-1|-
TGTGCCAGCAGCTTCCCCCGGAAAGCGAGCTCCTACAATGAGCAGTTCTTC
CASSFPRKASSYNEQFF
>TRBV11-2|TRBD1|TRBJ2-5|-
TGTGCCAGCAGCCTTGACAGGGGGCAAGAGACCCAGTACTTC
CASSLDRGQETQYF
>TRBV29-1|-|TRBJ1-2|few
TGCAGTACCTACGGAGTCGTGACGATCGCTAACTATGGCTACACCTTC
CSTYGVVTIANYGYTF
>TRBV4-1|-|TRBJ1-5|-
TGCGCCAGCAGCCAAGAACCGACAGCCAATAGCAATCAGCCCCAGCATTTT
CASSQEPTANSNQPQHF
>TRBV10-3|-|TRBJ2-7|-
TGTGCCATCAGCGGGGAAGCCTCCTACGAGCAGTACTTC
CAISGEASYEQYF
>TRBV4-1|-|TRBJ1-2|-
TGCGCCAGCAGCCAACTAAGCCCTCGGGGCTACACCTTC
CASSQLSPRGYTF
>TRBV5-1|TRBD2|TRBJ2-1|-
TGCGCCAGCAGACGACTAGCTTTGAGCTCCTACAATGAGCAGTTCTTC
CASRRLALSSYNEQFF
>TRBV2|TRBD2|TRBJ2-1|-
TGTGCCAGCAGTGAGGGCTTGGGACTAGGCAATGAGCAGTTCTTC
CASSEGLGLGNEQFF
>TRBV5-1|TRBD2|TRBJ2-2|-
TGCGCCAGCAGCCAACTGACTAGCTCCGGGGAGCTGTTTTTT
CASSQLTSSGELFF
>TRBV28|-|TRBJ2-3|-
TGTGCCAGCAGGCCAACCCCCTCAGCTAGAGATACGCAGTATTTT
CASRPTPSARDTQYF
>TRBV2|TRBD1|TRBJ1-2|-
TGTGCCAGCAAAAATCAAAGACAGGGCACAAACTATGGCTACACCTTC
CASKNQRQGTNYGYTF
>TRBV6-5|-|TRBJ1-1|-
TGTGCCAGCAGTTCTCCCACTGAAGCTTTCTTT
CASSSPTEAFF
>TRBV30|-|TRBJ1-2|-
TGTGCCTGGAGTGCGGACAGAGTCTATGGCTACACCTTC
CAWSADRVYGYTF
>TRBV6-5|TRBD2|TRBJ2-7|-
TGTGCCAGCAGTTCTCTAGCGGGAACCTACGAGCAGTACTTC
CASSSLAGTYEQYF
>TRBV9|-|TRBJ1-1|-
TGTGCCAGCGGGGGCAACACTGAAGCTTTCTTT
CASGGNTEAFF
>TRBV7-8|TRBD1|TRBJ2-7|-
TGTGCCAGCAGCTTAAGGACAGGGACCTACGAGCAGTACTTC
CASSLRTGTYEQYF
>TRBV4-1|TRBD1|TRBJ1-4|once
TGCGCCAGCAGCCATGAGGGCAGGGGGCGAGAAAAACTGTTTTTT
CASSHEGRGREKLFF
>TRBV4-1|-|TRBJ1-1|-
TGCGCCAGCAGCCTCTTGGTTAGAGATGAAGCTTTCTTT
CASSLLVRDEAFF
>TRBV6-1|-|TRBJ2-7|-
TGTGCCAGCAGTTTCCGGACGCCGGGGAACGAGCAGTACTTC
CASSFRTPGNEQYF
>TRBV10-1|-|TRBJ2-2|-
TGCGCCAGCAGTCGTGAGGGCCCCGGGGAGCTGTTTTTT
CASSREGPGELFF
>TRBV7-8|-|TRBJ2-3|-
TGTGCCAGCAGCTTGAGGGCTGATACGCAGTATTTT
CASSLRADTQYF
>TRBV6-1|-|TRBJ1-6|-
TGTGCCAGCAGTCCTCTGTGGGCGCCCCTCCACTTT
CASSPLWAPLHF
>TRBV6-6|-|TRBJ1-1|-
TGTGCCAGCAGCCCCGCCAGGCAGGGAAGCACTGAAGCTTTCTTT
CASSPARQGSTEAFF
>TRBV6-5|TRBD1|TRBJ1-2|few
TGTGCCAGCAGCCGTGACAGGGGCGGCTACACCTTC
CASSRDRGGYTF
>TRBV6-6|TRBD1|TRBJ1-4|-
TGTGCCAGCAGTTACTCGACAGGGGATTACGAAAAACTGTTTTTT
CASSYSTGDYEKLFF
>TRBV5-1|-|TRBJ2-1|-
TGCGCCAGCAGCTTGGAACAGTCCTCCTACAATGAGCAGTTCTTC
CASSLEQSSYNEQFF
>TRBV6-1|-|TRBJ2-5|-
TGTGCCGGGCGAGGGTCGGAGGGGAATTTGGAGACCCAGTACTTC
CAGRGSEGNLETQYF
>TRBV7-8|-|TRBJ2-1|few
TGTGCCAGCAGCCCGTTGGACAACAATGAGCAGTTCTTC
CASSPLDNNEQFF
>TRBV28|-|TRBJ1-5|-
TGTGCCAGCAGTCCTTCGATGGGCGTACGAGATCAGCCCCAGCATTTT
CASSPSMGVRDQPQHF